The 2 T cell receptor beta chains listed next were all sequenced from one sample in a study of cytomegalovirus exposure and HLA in healthy donors. Primers included in the PCR were 60 Vbeta and 13 Jbeta primers. Repertoires were generated with immunoSEQ multiplex PCR, while TCRdb's copy carries only in-frame clones and drops some. The sample shows about 260,000 clones, around four fifths of them seen only once. Sequencing was done on a sample of PBMCs. These receptor sequences come from a woman aged 40-49 years in good health and CMV-seropositive.

The rearrangement joins TRBV7-8 to TRBJ2-5; 8 bases map to TRBD2. CDR3 length: 19 residues. Losses at the gene ends were 5 bases for V and 0 bases for J; bases not matched to a gene: 17. Germline CDR1 and CDR2: SGHVS and FQNEAQ. CDR3: CASSGISGKKSTYQETQYF. The CDR3 nucleotides read TGTGCCAGCAGCGGGATTAGCGGGAAAAAATCCACGTACCAAGAGACCCAGTACTTC. The full variable domain, in which reference TRBV7-8 and TRBJ2-5 provide the parts outside the CDR3, is GAGVSQSPRYKVAKRGQDVALRCDPISGHVSLFWYQQALGQGPEFLTYFQNEAQLDKSGLPSDRFFAERPEGSVSTLKIQRTQQEDSAVYLCASSGISGKKSTYQETQYFGPGTRLLVL.

The chain couples TRBV27 to TRBJ2-7, with D hard to call. CDR1 is MNHEY, CDR2 SMNVEV, per germline (reference sequence). The CDR3 runs to 17 residues. V was shortened by 2 bases and J by 3 bases, with 20 bases between the two germline ends. The CDR3 sequence is CASSLRSGRPPLYEQYF. In DNA, the CDR3 is TGTGCCAGCAGTTTACGGTCAGGTCGTCCCCCCCTCTACGAGCAGTACTTC.